This is a list of T cell receptor beta chains from one sample in a study of T cell changes during pregnancy in multiple sclerosis. Data came from immunoSEQ multiplex PCR; TCRdb stores just in-frame clones and leaves some out. The table has under 80,000 clones, just over 90% seen once; the top ten hold 1.4%. The specimen was peripheral blood, collected in the second trimester of pregnancy. The receptors shown here come from a female donor with multiple sclerosis, enrolled in a pregnancy study. Both conserved end residues are part of each CDR3. The order of the fields is J gene, clone size, D gene, V gene, CDR3 DNA, CDR3 protein. The D gene is left open where the match is weak. The size of a clone is reported for some rows only, either as once, few or many, or as a class for expanded clones.

>TRBJ2-1|many|TRBD2|TRBV6-1
TGTGCCAGCAGTGAAGAGCTAGCGGGAGGAAATGAGCAGTTCTTC
CASSEELAGGNEQFF
>TRBJ1-3|NA|NA|TRBV6-6
TGTGCCAGCAGTTACTCGAACCCGGGTGCCGGAAACACCATATATTTT
CASSYSNPGAGNTIYF
>TRBJ1-1|NA|TRBD1|TRBV7-2
TGTGCCAGCAGCTCCCCGACAGGGGGAGGCACTGAAGCTTTCTTT
CASSSPTGGGTEAFF
>TRBJ1-4|NA|TRBD1|TRBV5-5
TGTGCCAGCAGCTTGGCCTGGACAGGACCGTTGGAAAAACTGTTTTTT
CASSLAWTGPLEKLFF
>TRBJ2-3|NA|NA|TRBV11-3
TGTGCCAGCAGCTTCGGCGACACTACAGATACGCAGTATTTT
CASSFGDTTDTQYF
>TRBJ2-5|NA|NA|TRBV19
TGTGCCAGTAGTATAGATCTGGAGACCCAGTACTTC
CASSIDLETQYF
>TRBJ1-2|once|TRBD1|TRBV19
TGTGCCAGTAGTGCCGGGACAGGGTTCTATGGCTACACCTTC
CASSAGTGFYGYTF
>TRBJ1-1|once|NA|TRBV29-1
TGCAGCGCCAAGACAGTCTCCACTGAAGCTTTCTTT
CSAKTVSTEAFF
>TRBJ1-1|NA|NA|TRBV30
TGTGCCTGGAGCCGGGCGGGATCCGAAGCTTTCTTT
CAWSRAGSEAFF
>TRBJ2-6|NA|NA|TRBV6-1
TGTGCCAGCAGTGTATCCGGGATTACTTTTCTTGGGGCCAACGTCCTGACTTTC
CASSVSGITFLGANVLTF
>TRBJ2-7|NA|NA|TRBV29-1
TGCAGCGTTAGGAGGGGTTACGAGCAGTACTTC
CSVRRGYEQYF
>TRBJ1-1|NA|NA|TRBV19
TGTGCCAGTAGTAGCAGCAGGGTGATGAACACTGAAGCTTTCTTT
CASSSSRVMNTEAFF
>TRBJ2-7|NA|NA|TRBV6-5
TGTGCCAGCAGCCAGAGGGACTGGGGTCCCTACGAGCAGTACTTC
CASSQRDWGPYEQYF
>TRBJ1-1|NA|TRBD1|TRBV19
TGTGCCAGTAGGGGACAGGGTATATCTGAAGCTTTCTTT
CASRGQGISEAFF
>TRBJ2-7|once|TRBD1|TRBV19
TGTGCCAGTAGTACAATACAGGGGATCTACGAGCAGTACTTC
CASSTIQGIYEQYF
>TRBJ1-1|NA|TRBD1|TRBV27
TGTGCCAGCAGTTCGAGGACAGGTACAGGTGAAGCTTTCTTT
CASSSRTGTGEAFF
>TRBJ1-1|NA|NA|TRBV27
TGTGCCAGCAGTTGGGAGGCCTTCACTGAAGCTTTCTTT
CASSWEAFTEAFF
>TRBJ2-1|NA|NA|TRBV27
TGTGCCAGCAGTTCTTACAGGTACAATGAGCAGTTCTTC
CASSSYRYNEQFF
>TRBJ1-1|NA|NA|TRBV11-2
TGTGCCAGCAGCTTAGGTCAGAACACTGAAGCTTTCTTT
CASSLGQNTEAFF
>TRBJ1-5|NA|NA|TRBV19
TGTGCCAGTAGTATAGAGCGGCAGGGGTTCCAGCCCCAGCATTTT
CASSIERQGFQPQHF
>TRBJ1-1|NA|NA|TRBV6-1
TGTGCCAGCAGTGACCCAGGTCGCGGGACTGAAGCTTTCTTT
CASSDPGRGTEAFF
>TRBJ1-1|NA|NA|TRBV11-3
TGTGCCAGCAGCCATACAGGGTTTATCGACACTGAAGCTTTCTTT
CASSHTGFIDTEAFF
>TRBJ2-3|NA|NA|TRBV19
TGTGCCACCTCAACAGGCTCTAGCACAGATACGCAGTATTTT
CATSTGSSTDTQYF
>TRBJ2-3|NA|TRBD1|TRBV27
TGTGCCAGCAGACTAAACCCGGGACAGGGGGCAGATACGCAGTATTTT
CASRLNPGQGADTQYF
>TRBJ2-3|NA|TRBD2|TRBV27
TGTGCCAGCAGGAACCTAGCGGTCGATACGCAGTATTTT
CASRNLAVDTQYF
>TRBJ2-7|NA|NA|TRBV2
TGTGCCGCCAACGAACAGGTCCCAACCGGCGAGCAGTACTTC
CAANEQVPTGEQYF
>TRBJ1-5|NA|NA|TRBV15
TGTGCCACCAGCAGAGATAACCCGGGTAACCTTAATCAGCCCCAGCATTTT
CATSRDNPGNLNQPQHF
>TRBJ2-1|NA|NA|TRBV10-3
TGTGCCATCAGTGATACAAATAGCGCCAGCTCCTACAATGAGCAGTTCTTC
CAISDTNSASSYNEQFF
>TRBJ2-1|NA|TRBD2|TRBV5-1
TGCGCCAGCAGCCGGGGGGGACTAGCGGGAGCCTCGGTCAATGAGCAGTTCTTC
CASSRGGLAGASVNEQFF
>TRBJ2-1|NA|TRBD2|TRBV10-1
TGCGCCAGCCGGGAGGGGGGAATGAGCGATGAGCAGTTCTTC
CASREGGMSDEQFF
>TRBJ2-7|NA|TRBD1|TRBV7-2
TGTGCCAGCAGCACAAGACAGGGCAGTCACGAGCAGTACTTC
CASSTRQGSHEQYF
>TRBJ1-1|NA|NA|TRBV7-8
TGTGCCAGCAGCCGCAGTGTGGGAGTCACTGAAGCTTTCTTT
CASSRSVGVTEAFF
>TRBJ1-1|NA|NA|TRBV5-3
TGTGCCAGAAGCTTTCGGACAGCAGCTGAAGCTTTCTTT
CARSFRTAAEAFF
>TRBJ2-1|NA|TRBD1|TRBV27
TGTGCCAGCAGTCGAAACCCGGGACAGGACTACAATGAGCAGTTCTTC
CASSRNPGQDYNEQFF
>TRBJ2-7|NA|TRBD1|TRBV6-6
TGTGCCAGCAGTTATCTGGGGACAGGACCGAAGGAGCAGTACTTC
CASSYLGTGPKEQYF
>TRBJ2-7|NA|NA|TRBV30
TGTGCCTTAAAAAGGGCAGGGCCTACCTACGAGCAGTACTTC
CALKRAGPTYEQYF
>TRBJ1-1|NA|TRBD1|TRBV14
TGTGCCAGCAGCCCGAGACAGGGGATGAACACTGAAGCTTTCTTT
CASSPRQGMNTEAFF
>TRBJ1-4|NA|NA|TRBV7-2
TGTGCCAGCAGCCTTTCTTCCGGGATCTCTAATGAAAAACTGTTTTTT
CASSLSSGISNEKLFF
>TRBJ2-3|NA|TRBD2|TRBV6-1
TGTGCCAGCAGTGAACTAGCGGGGGGGCCAGATACGCAGTATTTT
CASSELAGGPDTQYF
>TRBJ2-1|NA|NA|TRBV9
TGTGCCAGCAGCGCGTACTTGGGTGGGGAACTAGCAGGTGAGCAGTTCTTC
CASSAYLGGELAGEQFF
>TRBJ1-2|NA|NA|TRBV25-1
TGTGCCAGCAGAGGGTCAGGGGCAGGGAAAGAGGATGGCTACACCTTC
CASRGSGAGKEDGYTF
>TRBJ1-5|NA|TRBD1|TRBV6-1
TGTGCCAGCACCGCACTCCGGGACAGCACACGGCCCCAGCATTTT
CASTALRDSTRPQHF
>TRBJ1-3|NA|TRBD1|TRBV18
TGTGCCAGCTCACAAGGACAGGGCTCGAACACCATATATTTT
CASSQGQGSNTIYF
>TRBJ2-1|NA|NA|TRBV4-2
TGTGCCAGCACCAGCTACAATGAGCAGTTCTTC
CASTSYNEQFF
>TRBJ2-3|NA|TRBD2|TRBV29-1
TGCAGCACTGAGACTAGCGGGAGGGCCACAGATACGCAGTATTTT
CSTETSGRATDTQYF
>TRBJ2-2|NA|TRBD1|TRBV2
TGTGCCAGCAAAGGGACAGGGGCCTCCTGGACGACCGGGGAGCTGTTTTTT
CASKGTGASWTTGELFF
>TRBJ2-1|NA|TRBD1|TRBV7-9
TGTGCCAGCAGCTATCCCGGACAGGAGAACAATGAGCAGTTCTTC
CASSYPGQENNEQFF
>TRBJ1-1|NA|NA|TRBV6-5
TGTGCCAGCAGCTGGGGAGGGGGCACTGAAGCTTTCTTT
CASSWGGGTEAFF
>TRBJ2-1|NA|NA|TRBV7-2
TGTGCCAGCAGCCCCCTTCTCGGGAGCGATGAGCAGTTCTTC
CASSPLLGSDEQFF
>TRBJ2-5|NA|NA|TRBV5-5
TGTGCCAGCTTCCCGCTGGGCAGAGCCCAAGAGACCCAGTACTTC
CASFPLGRAQETQYF
>TRBJ1-1|NA|NA|TRBV7-3
TGTGCCAGCAGCTTAGCAGGGAACACTGAAGCTTTCTTT
CASSLAGNTEAFF
>TRBJ2-3|NA|TRBD2|TRBV9
TGTGCCAGCAGCGTAGCTACACTAGCGGGGACGAGCGGAGATACGCAGTATTTT
CASSVATLAGTSGDTQYF